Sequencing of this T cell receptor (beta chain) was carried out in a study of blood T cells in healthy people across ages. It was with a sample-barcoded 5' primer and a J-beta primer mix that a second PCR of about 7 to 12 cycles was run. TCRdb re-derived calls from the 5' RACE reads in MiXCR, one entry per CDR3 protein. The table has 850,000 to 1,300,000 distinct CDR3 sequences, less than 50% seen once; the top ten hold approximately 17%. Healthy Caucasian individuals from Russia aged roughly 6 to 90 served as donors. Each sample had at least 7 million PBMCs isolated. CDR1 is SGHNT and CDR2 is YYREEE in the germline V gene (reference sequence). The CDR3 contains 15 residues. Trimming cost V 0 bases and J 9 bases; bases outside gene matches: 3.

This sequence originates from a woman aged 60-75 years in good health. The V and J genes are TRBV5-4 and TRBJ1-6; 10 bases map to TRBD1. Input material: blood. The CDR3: CASSLDGTGVSPLHF. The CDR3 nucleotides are TGTGCCAGCAGCTTGGATGGGACAGGGGTTTCACCCCTCCACTTT. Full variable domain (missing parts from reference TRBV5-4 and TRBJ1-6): ETGVTQSPTHLIKTRGQQVTLRCSSQSGHNTVSWYQQALGQGPQFIFQYYREEENGRGNFPPRFSGLQFPNYSSELNVNALELDDSALYLCASSLDGTGVSPLHFGNGTRLTVT.